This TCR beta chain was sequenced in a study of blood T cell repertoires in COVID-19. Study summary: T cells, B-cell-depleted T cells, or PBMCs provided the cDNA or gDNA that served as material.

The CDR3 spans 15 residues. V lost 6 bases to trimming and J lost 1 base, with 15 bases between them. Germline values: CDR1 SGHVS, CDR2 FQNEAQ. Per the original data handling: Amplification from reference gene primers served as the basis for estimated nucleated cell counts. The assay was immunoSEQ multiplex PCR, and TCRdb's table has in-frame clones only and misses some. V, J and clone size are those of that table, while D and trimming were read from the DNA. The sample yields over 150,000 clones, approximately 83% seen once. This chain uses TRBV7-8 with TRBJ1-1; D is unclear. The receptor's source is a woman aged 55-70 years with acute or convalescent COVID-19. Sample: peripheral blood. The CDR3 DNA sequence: TGTGCCAGCAGGTTCTTTGAGGGTGGGAACACTGAAGCTTTCTTT. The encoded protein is CASRFFEGGNTEAFF.